This TCR beta chain was profiled in a study of cytomegalovirus exposure and HLA in healthy donors. This clone was counted between two and nine times. This PCR relied on a set of 60 Vbeta primers and 13 Jbeta primers. Some clones are missing from TCRdb's copy, which holds only in-frame ones; the method was immunoSEQ multiplex PCR. The sample lists some 100,000 clones; approximately 75% were seen once. Trimming removed 5 bases from V and 2 bases from J; junction bases left unmatched: 4. The germline gives CDR1 LNHDA, CDR2 SQIVND (reference sequence). CDR3 size: 15 residues. The sequencing sample was made of PBMCs. The receptor's source is a woman in her 70s in good health and CMV-seropositive. The chain carries TRBV19 and TRBJ1-2; 11 bases map to TRBD1. CDR3 residues: CASSLGTGGNYGYTF. The CDR3 DNA follows: TGTGCCAGTAGTCTGGGGACAGGGGGAAACTATGGCTACACCTTC.